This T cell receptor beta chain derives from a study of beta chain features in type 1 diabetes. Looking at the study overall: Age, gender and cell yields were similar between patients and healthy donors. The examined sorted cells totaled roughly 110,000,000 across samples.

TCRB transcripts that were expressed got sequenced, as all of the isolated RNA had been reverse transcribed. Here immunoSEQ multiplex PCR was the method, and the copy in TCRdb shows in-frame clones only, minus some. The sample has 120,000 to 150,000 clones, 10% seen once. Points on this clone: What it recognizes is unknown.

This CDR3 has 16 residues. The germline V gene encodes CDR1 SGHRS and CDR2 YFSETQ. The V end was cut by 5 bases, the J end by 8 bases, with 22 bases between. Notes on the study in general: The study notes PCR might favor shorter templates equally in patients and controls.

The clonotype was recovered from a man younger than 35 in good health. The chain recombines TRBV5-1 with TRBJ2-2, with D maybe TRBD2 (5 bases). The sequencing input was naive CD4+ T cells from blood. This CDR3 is CASSPNLLRVAGELFF. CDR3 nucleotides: TGCGCCAGCAGTCCAAACCTTTTAAGGGTAGCGGGGGAGCTGTTTTTT.